Listed below are T cell receptor beta chains from one sample, sequenced in a study of neurological immune-mediated disorders. TCRdb recomputed calls from the 5' RACE reads with MiXCR, one row per CDR3 protein. The sample includes around 100,000 distinct CDR3 sequences, roughly 10% seen only once; the top ten take 3.1%. Sequencing input: PBMCs. These TCRs come from a female donor with HTLV-1-associated myelopathy (HAM/TSP). Both conserved end residues are part of each CDR3. D genes are given only for firm matches. Some rows have no size entry. The others give once, few or many, or a class for an expanded clone.

D,V,size,J,DNA,CDR3
.,TRBV5-5,few,TRBJ2-5,TGTGCCAGCAGCTCTTGGCCGGAGGAGTACTTC,CASSSWPEEYF
TRBD1,TRBV12-3/TRBV12-4,many,TRBJ1-1,TGTGCCAGCGGGGACAGGGGGCTGGACACTGAAGCTTTCTTT,CASGDRGLDTEAFF
.,TRBV7-2,many,TRBJ2-2,TGTGCCAGCAGCTTAAGGGAAGGCCACACCGGGGAGCTGTTTTTT,CASSLREGHTGELFF
.,TRBV5-1,many,TRBJ2-1,TGCGCCAGCAGCCCTACAACCTACAATGAGCAGTTCTTC,CASSPTTYNEQFF
.,TRBV20-1,few,TRBJ2-4,TGCAGTGCTAGGGCCGGGCCAACCTTTCAGTACTTC,CSARAGPTFQYF
TRBD1,TRBV20-1,many,TRBJ1-4,TGCAGTGCCCTCTGGGGCAGGGGGCTTGAAAAACTGTTTTTT,CSALWGRGLEKLFF
.,TRBV9,.,TRBJ2-3,TGTGCCAGCAGCGCGAAGGACTGGGGACCATATACGCAGTATTTT,CASSAKDWGPYTQYF
.,TRBV18,many,TRBJ1-5,TGTGCCAGCTCACCGCAGGGTAGTGGGGATCAGCCCCAGCATTTT,CASSPQGSGDQPQHF
.,TRBV27,medium-sized,TRBJ2-1,TGTGCCAGCAGTTTACCGGCCAGGGTTTCCGTAGAAGAGCAGTTCTTC,CASSLPARVSVEEQFF
.,TRBV5-1,few,TRBJ2-7,TGCGCCAGCAGCTTCCTGGCAGGGCCTGGCAACGAGCAGTACTTC,CASSFLAGPGNEQYF
TRBD1,TRBV7-3,many,TRBJ2-7,TGTGCCAGCAGCTCCCAGGGACAGGGGTCCGAGCAGTACTTC,CASSSQGQGSEQYF
TRBD1,TRBV24-1,many,TRBJ2-3,TGTGCCACCAGTGATTTGGGGACAGGGGGAAAGAATACGCAGTATTTT,CATSDLGTGGKNTQYF
.,TRBV7-2,many,TRBJ2-1,TGTGCCAGCAGCTTATGGGGTGGGGTTCAGGGTGAGCAGTTCTTC,CASSLWGGVQGEQFF
.,TRBV7-9,many,TRBJ1-5,TGTGCCAGACACCATAGCAATCAGCCCCAGCATTTT,CARHHSNQPQHF
.,TRBV5-1,many,TRBJ2-1,TGCGCCAGCAGCTTGGGGGTCAATGAGCAGTTCTTC,CASSLGVNEQFF
TRBD1,TRBV14,many,TRBJ2-7,TGTGCCAGCAGCCAAGGGGGGACAGGGGGACACGAGCAGTACTTC,CASSQGGTGGHEQYF
.,TRBV9,.,TRBJ2-5,TGTGCCAGCAGCGTAGTGGGTGAGACCCAGTACTTC,CASSVVGETQYF
.,TRBV7-3,many,TRBJ2-3,TGTGCCAGCAGCCCAAGCCGGGCGGTTAGCACAGATACGCAGTATTTT,CASSPSRAVSTDTQYF
TRBD2,TRBV20-1,many,TRBJ2-1,TGCAGTGCCCGCGGGGGGGAAAGATCTTACAATGAGCAGTTCTTC,CSARGGERSYNEQFF
.,TRBV24-1,many,TRBJ2-5,TGTGCCACCAGTGTAGGGATCCAAGAGACCCAGTACTTC,CATSVGIQETQYF
.,TRBV5-1,many,TRBJ1-1,TGCGCCAGCAGTGCCCAGGACCCGAACACTGAAGCTTTCTTT,CASSAQDPNTEAFF
TRBD1,TRBV20-1,many,TRBJ2-2,TGCAGTGCTAGAACAGGGGACGGAACCGGGGAGCTGTTTTTT,CSARTGDGTGELFF
.,TRBV7-2,many,TRBJ2-5,TGTGCCAGCAGCTTCGGCAGGGGGGGGGAGACCCAGTACTTC,CASSFGRGGETQYF
.,TRBV7-2,many,TRBJ2-1,TGTGCCAGCAGACCAACAGGTCCCGTAGAGCAGTTCTTC,CASRPTGPVEQFF
TRBD2,TRBV20-1,many,TRBJ2-5,TGCAGTGCTGGACCTACTAGCGGGGTGCAGGAGACCCAGTACTTC,CSAGPTSGVQETQYF
TRBD2,TRBV5-1,many,TRBJ2-1,TGCGCCAGCAGCTGGTCGACTAGCGGGGGGTACAATGAGCAGTTCTTC,CASSWSTSGGYNEQFF
.,TRBV24-1,many,TRBJ2-3,TGTGCCACCAGTGATCCAGGACTAACAGATACGCAGTATTTT,CATSDPGLTDTQYF
.,TRBV24-1,many,TRBJ2-7,TGTGCCACCGGGACGGCATTGAAGCCCTACGAGCAGTACTTC,CATGTALKPYEQYF
.,TRBV5-5,many,TRBJ1-5,TGTGCCAGCAGCTTACGGAGGGATCTGAACGATCAGCCCCAGCATTTT,CASSLRRDLNDQPQHF
.,TRBV20-1,many,TRBJ2-3,TGCAGTGCTAGAGATCCCGGGGGCCTTCGGGTCGCAGATACGCAGTATTTT,CSARDPGGLRVADTQYF
TRBD1,TRBV4-1,many,TRBJ2-7,TGCGCCAGCAGCCAAGTGATTCGACAGGGGTACGAGCAGTACTTC,CASSQVIRQGYEQYF
TRBD2,TRBV28,few,TRBJ2-7,TGTGCCAGCAGTGGGGGAGGGGCCCCCTACGAGCAGTACTTC,CASSGGGAPYEQYF
.,TRBV5-1,many,TRBJ2-2,TGCGCCAGCAGCTTGATAAGGGCTGGCGGGGAGCTGTTTTTT,CASSLIRAGGELFF
.,TRBV9,many,TRBJ2-1,TGTGCCAGCAGCGTAGACGGGGGTAGCGCCTACAATGAGCAGTTCTTC,CASSVDGGSAYNEQFF
.,TRBV5-1,many,TRBJ2-3,TGCGCCAGCAGCTTACCTTTAGCGGAAAGCACAGATACGCAGTATTTT,CASSLPLAESTDTQYF
.,TRBV20-1,many,TRBJ2-3,TGCAGTGCTAGAGGACTCGGGACAGCGGCACTAGCGGACACAGATACGCAGTATTTT,CSARGLGTAALADTDTQYF
.,TRBV20-1,few,TRBJ1-5,TGCAGTGCTAAAGCAGGCGTACCTCCCCAGCATTTT,CSAKAGVPPQHF
.,TRBV5-6,many,TRBJ1-2,TGTGCCAGCAGCTTGGAGCAGCTCTATGGCTACACCTTC,CASSLEQLYGYTF
TRBD1,TRBV7-2,many,TRBJ2-7,TGTGCCAGCAGCTTAGCAACAGGGGCCGAGCAGTACTTC,CASSLATGAEQYF
.,TRBV7-8,many,TRBJ2-2,TGTGCCAGCAGCTCCTCGGGACACCTAATCTCTTGGACCGGGGAGCTGTTTTTT,CASSSSGHLISWTGELFF